A single sample is the source of the 2 T cell receptor beta chains below, sequenced in a study of OX40 agonist ivuxolimab in advanced cancers. Library construction relied on the immunoSEQ multiplex PCR assay. TCRdb obtained this table from immuneACCESS and retained in-frame rearrangements with V and J assigned. These tables miss some clones; where compared with another copy, unresolved V genes account for less than half of the shortfall, and the remainder is unexplained. This sample is represented by approximately 50,000 clones; about 82% of them were singletons. The ten largest clones represent 3% to 4.5% of the sample. The sequenced sample was CD4+ or CD8+ T cells sorted from blood, obtained in a trial of the OX40 agonist ivuxolimab. The receptors were sampled from an adult with an advanced solid tumor such as melanoma, head and neck, liver or kidney cancer.

The V gene is TRBV10-3, the J gene TRBJ1-5; no reliable D call. The CDR3 is 14 residues long. The V end was cut by 4 bases, the J end by 0 bases, with 7 bases between. The V gene's germline CDR1 is ENHRY and CDR2 SYGVKD. In DNA, the CDR3 is TGTGCCATCAGTGGGCAGAATAGCAATCAGCCCCAGCATTTT. This translates into CAISGQNSNQPQHF.

The CDR3 protein is CAISTNRDGAFF. The CDR3 DNA follows: TGTGCCATCAGTACAAACAGGGATGGAGCTTTCTTT. The rearrangement uses TRBV10-3 and TRBJ1-1, with D maybe TRBD1 (6 bases). Per the germline V gene, CDR1 is ENHRY and CDR2 is SYGVKD. V lost 5 bases to trimming and J lost 10 bases, with 14 bases between them. The length of the CDR3 is 12 residues.